What follows is one T cell receptor beta chain and its context. Its antigen is unknown. This sample is part of a study of CD8+ T cells in alopecia areata. Points from the study as a whole: Elevated clonality characterized lesional scalp relative to normal scalp, particularly in alopecia totalis/universalis. Scalp clonality and expanded CD8+ clones among the top 100 were significantly decreased by tofacitinib.

Germline CDR1 reads KGHSH; CDR2 reads LQKENI. The CDR3 runs 14 residues. Trimming removed 6 bases from V and 5 bases from J, with 16 bases in between. Treatment given: oral pan-JAK inhibitor, 5-10 mg twice daily. cDNA reverse transcribed from extracted RNA served as the sequencing template. Method: immunoSEQ multiplex PCR; TCRdb's copy keeps in-frame clones and lacks some. The sample includes some 200,000 clones, 43% seen only once; the top ten take roughly 2.6%. This TCR derives from a human donor with alopecia areata. J is TRBJ2-5 and V is TRBV18, with D possibly matching TRBD2 (7 bases). The material was CD4+ T cells sorted from blood, obtained around week 37, from a patient treated with tofacitinib. CDR3 DNA: TGTGCCAGCTCTGCGGGCGGGGGCCGCGAGACCCAGTACTTC. It codes for CASSAGGGRETQYF.